Given below is one T cell receptor (beta chain) in context. Its antigen is as yet unknown. The record originates from a study of T-cell memory formation after mild COVID-19. Across the study: TCR clusters largely stayed donor specific.

General study findings and limits: Confirmation was lacking for SARS-CoV-2 specificity of second-wave clones that peaked on day 37. The study found contracting CD4+ clones mainly in CM and EM and contracting CD8+ clones in EMRA. Memory sampled before infection contained some responding clones, suggesting cross-reactive memory joined.

The CDR3 totals 16 residues. In germline, CDR1 is MNHEY, CDR2 SVGAGI. V dropped 3 bases and J dropped 2; count of bases not matched to a gene: 5. TCRdb fed the 5' RACE reads into MiXCR, producing one record per CDR3 protein. The sample gives approximately 400,000 distinct CDR3 sequences, roughly 17% of which show up once; 20% to 25% is in the top ten. The V and J genes are TRBV6-5 and TRBJ2-5, with 11 bases identical to TRBD2. The specimen was PBMCs or a T cell subset sorted from them (not recorded which). This receptor was obtained from a young man who had mild COVID-19 (a few samples of this study predate the infection). Cell type and time point are not known. The CDR3 sequence: CASSYGASGGQETQYF. The CDR3, as DNA: TGTGCCAGCAGTTATGGGGCTAGCGGGGGGCAAGAGACCCAGTACTTC.